One and the same sample provided the 29 T cell receptor beta chains below, sequenced in a study of shared clonotypes between healthy human individuals. Some clones are missing from TCRdb's copy, which holds only in-frame ones; the method was immunoSEQ multiplex PCR. The sample lists 630,000 or so clones, about 98% occurring once. Selected positively for CCR7 and CD45RO-negative, naive CD8 cells excluded terminally differentiated effector memory CD45RA+ cells. Material for sequencing was naive CD8+ T cells sorted from blood. These receptors were collected from a young man in good health.

V gene TRBV29-1 combines with J gene TRBJ2-7; tentatively, D is TRBD2 (6 bases). This CDR3 is 12 amino acids long. Looked up from germline, CDR1 is SQVTM and CDR2 is ANQGSEA. Here the CDR3 DNA reads TGCAGTGGACGGGGGTCCTCCTACGAGCAGTACTTC. It specifies CSGRGSSYEQYF.

The V and J genes are TRBV11-2 and TRBJ2-5; D possibly corresponds to TRBD2 (5 bases). Deletions cut 5 bases from V and 9 bases from J, with 10 bases between. Germline assignment: CDR1 SGHAT and CDR2 FQNNGV. There are 11 residues in the CDR3. DNA of the CDR3: TGTGCCAGCAGCACACCCGGGGCCCAGTACTTC. As protein: CASSTPGAQYF.

The sample holds one count of this clone. The V and J genes are TRBV28 and TRBJ2-7; D not certain. Per the germline V gene, CDR1 is MDHEN and CDR2 is SYDVKM. The CDR3 loop spans 16 amino acids. Trimming took off 4 bases at V and 1 base at J, with 17 bases between the two ends. Here the CDR3 DNA reads TGTGCCAGCAGTTCCTATCGCCAGGCTGGATCCTACGAGCAGTACTTC. Its protein product is CASSSYRQAGSYEQYF.

The rearrangement uses TRBV7-9 and TRBJ1-4; D is undetermined. The CDR3 spans 15 residues. Germline loops: CDR1 SEHNR, CDR2 FQNEAQ (reference sequence). The V end lost 1 base, the J end lost 6 bases, and 12 bases lay between the germline ends. Here the CDR3 reads CASSLVQGWDEKLFF. The CDR3 DNA sequence: TGTGCCAGCAGCTTAGTCCAAGGGTGGGATGAAAAACTGTTTTTT.

The rearrangement links TRBV27 to TRBJ2-2, with unresolved D. Trimming shortened V by 3 bases and J by 6 bases, and 5 bases separated the two germline ends. Per the germline V gene, CDR1 is MNHEY and CDR2 is SMNVEV (reference sequence). The CDR3 loop spans 12 amino acids. The CDR3 here is CASSFQPGELFF. The CDR3 region has the DNA TGTGCCAGCAGTTTTCAGCCCGGGGAGCTGTTTTTT.

This rearrangement joins TRBV9 to TRBJ2-5; 10 nucleotides line up with TRBD1. The ends lost 4 bases at V and 5 bases at J; junction bases unmatched: 11. From germline, CDR1 is SGDLS and CDR2 YYNGEE. This CDR3 has 16 amino acids. The CDR3 sequence: CASSPRDRGFWETQYF. In DNA form, the CDR3 reads TGTGCCAGCAGCCCAAGGGACAGGGGTTTTTGGGAGACCCAGTACTTC.

The J gene is TRBJ2-6, the V gene TRBV15, with unresolved D. The CDR3 is made up of 17 amino acids. V lost 0 bases, J lost 0 bases, and 9 bases lay in between. The germline V gene encodes CDR1 LNHNV and CDR2 YYDKDF (reference sequence). CDR3 bases: TGTGCCACCAGCAGAGATTGGTCCCCCTCTGGGGCCAACGTCCTGACTTTC. This encodes CATSRDWSPSGANVLTF. The whole variable domain, remainder taken from reference TRBV15 and TRBJ2-6, is DAMVIQNPRYQVTQFGKPVTLSCSQTLNHNVMYWYQQKSSQAPKLLFHYYDKDFNNEADTPDNFQSRRPNTSFCFLDIRSPGLGDTAMYLCATSRDWSPSGANVLTFGAGSRLTVL.

This rearrangement joins TRBV6-5 to TRBJ2-7, with TRBD1 matching over 7 bases. CDR3 length equals 14 residues. Germline V CDR1 and CDR2: MNHEY, SVGAGI. V gave up 5 bases and J gave up 2 bases; unmatched junction bases: 6. For the CDR3, the DNA is TGTGCCAGCAGTCTCAGGGACAGTCCCTACGAGCAGTACTTC. Encoded protein: CASSLRDSPYEQYF.

CDR3 protein: CASSLAQDSGANVLTF. In DNA form, the CDR3 reads TGCGCCAGCAGCTTGGCACAGGACTCTGGGGCCAACGTCCTGACTTTC. The V gene is TRBV5-1, the J gene TRBJ2-6, with D tentatively TRBD1 (5 bases). The CDR3 length is 16 residues. CDR1 is SGHRS and CDR2 is YFSETQ in the germline V gene. Trimming removed 0 bases at V and 0 bases at J, with 7 bases between.

J is TRBJ2-1 and V is TRBV7-7, with D perhaps matching TRBD1 (6 bases). Trimming removed 5 bases at V and 6 bases at J, with 11 bases between. The CDR3 runs 13 residues. The V gene's germline CDR1 is SSHAT and CDR2 FNYEAQ (reference sequence). The CDR3 DNA reads TGTGCCAGCAGCGCCAAAGGGGGCAATGAGCAGTTCTTC. Translation gives CASSAKGGNEQFF.

Note on this clone: Distinct nucleotide sequences in the sample also encode this CDR3. The chain recombines TRBV28 with TRBJ1-1; D remains ambiguous. CDR1 MDHEN and CDR2 SYDVKM come from the germline V gene. V lost 3 bases, J lost 1 base, and 6 bases lay in between. The CDR3 contains 13 residues. CDR3 nucleotide sequence: TGTGCCAGCAGTTTTTCAGGGAACACTGAAGCTTTCTTT. Translation gives CASSFSGNTEAFF.

This chain links TRBV5-1 with TRBJ2-3; 9 bases agree with TRBD1. This CDR3 region has 19 residues. Trimming removed 0 bases from V and 2 bases from J; junction bases left unmatched: 13. Germline CDR1 reads SGHRS; CDR2 reads YFSETQ. CDR3 in DNA: TGCGCCAGCAGCTTGGCTAGGATTTTGAGGACAGGGGACACAGATACGCAGTATTTT. This sequence encodes CASSLARILRTGDTDTQYF.

The chain joins TRBV7-9 to TRBJ2-7; unclear D gene. V was pared by 5 bases and J by 0 bases, with 17 bases between. This CDR3 spans 16 amino acids. The germline V gene has CDR1 SEHNR and CDR2 FQNEAQ (reference sequence). DNA for the CDR3: TGTGCCAGCAGCACCAAGACTGCCAGTATCTCCTACGAGCAGTACTTC. Translating it yields CASSTKTASISYEQYF. Full variable domain (rest looked up from reference TRBV7-9 and TRBJ2-7): DTGVSQNPRHKITKRGQNVTFRCDPISEHNRLYWYRQTLGQGPEFLTYFQNEAQLEKSRLLSDRFSAERPKGSFSTLEIQRTEQGDSAMYLCASSTKTASISYEQYFGPGTRLTVT.

This sequence joins TRBV9 and TRBJ2-1, with TRBD2 as a possible D gene (5 bases). The CDR3 extends over 13 amino acids. Trimming left V 4 bases short and J 10 bases short, with 15 bases between. Germline V lookup: CDR1 SGDLS, CDR2 YYNGEE. CDR3 DNA: TGTGCCAGCAGCTACCTTAGCGTTGACGAGCAGTTCTTC. Protein sequence: CASSYLSVDEQFF.

CDR3 DNA: TGTGCCAGCAGCTCATGGACTAGCGGGACAGATGAGCAGTACTTC. Translating it yields CASSSWTSGTDEQYF. J is TRBJ2-7 and V is TRBV7-9, with 12 nucleotides matching TRBD2. The germline V gene encodes CDR1 SEHNR and CDR2 FQNEAQ (reference sequence). V shed 4 bases, J shed 7 bases, and the junction held 8 bases outside the gene matches. This CDR3 has 15 residues.

The rearrangement joins TRBV29-1 to TRBJ2-5; TRBD2 is a possible D gene (5 bases). This CDR3 has 12 residues. V was pared by 4 bases and J by 10 bases, with 16 bases between. CDR1 is SQVTM and CDR2 is ANQGSEA in the germline V gene. The CDR3 DNA reads TGCAGCGTTGCTGCTATTGAGGGTGGCCAGTACTTC. The encoded protein is CSVAAIEGGQYF. Filled out from reference TRBV29-1 and TRBJ2-5, the complete variable domain reads SAVISQKPSRDICQRGTSLTIQCQVDSQVTMMFWYRQQPGQSLTLIATANQGSEATYESGFVIDKFPISRPNLTFSTLTVSNMSPEDSSIYLCSVAAIEGGQYFGPGTRLLVL.

This chain joins TRBV15 and TRBJ1-1, with unresolved D. Germline loops: CDR1 LNHNV, CDR2 YYDKDF (reference sequence). The germline V and J ends were trimmed by 1 base and 8 bases, with 11 bases remaining between them. This CDR3 region has 13 residues. As DNA, the CDR3 is TGTGCCACCAGCAGAGCTGGGTTACCCGAAGCTTTCTTT. It codes for CATSRAGLPEAFF.

The chain joins TRBV4-1 to TRBJ2-1, with TRBD2 matching over 7 bases. The ends lost 4 bases at V and 7 bases at J; junction bases unmatched: 16. The CDR3 spans 17 residues. Germline lookup yields CDR1 MGHRA and CDR2 YSYEKL. CDR3 sequence: CASSPLGASGAKNEQFF. CDR3 nucleotides: TGCGCCAGCAGCCCCCTCGGGGCTAGCGGAGCGAAGAATGAGCAGTTCTTC.

The chain carries TRBV5-1 and TRBJ1-2; D is uncertain. The germline CDR1 and CDR2 sequences are SGHRS and YFSETQ. The CDR3 has 14 residues. Between the trimmed V and J ends, which lost 3 bases and 5 bases, there was a span of 14 bases. The CDR3 DNA follows: TGCGCCAGCAGCTCATTGACCGAACCTTATGGCTACACCTTC. Residues: CASSSLTEPYGYTF.

V usage is TRBV7-9 and J usage is TRBJ2-1; D ambiguous. The CDR3 extends over 14 amino acids. V lost 4 bases, J lost 1 base, and 8 bases lay in between. From germline, CDR1 is SEHNR and CDR2 FQNEAQ (reference sequence). This CDR3 reads CASSSSWSYNEQFF. CDR3 DNA: TGTGCCAGCAGCTCGTCCTGGTCCTACAATGAGCAGTTCTTC. The variable domain in full, completed from reference TRBV7-9 and TRBJ2-1, reads DTGVSQNPRHKITKRGQNVTFRCDPISEHNRLYWYRQTLGQGPEFLTYFQNEAQLEKSRLLSDRFSAERPKGSFSTLEIQRTEQGDSAMYLCASSSSWSYNEQFFGPGTRLTVL.

The rearrangement uses TRBV27 and TRBJ2-3; 13 positions agree with TRBD2. This CDR3 has 18 amino acids. Germline V gene lookup returns CDR1 MNHEY and CDR2 SMNVEV (reference sequence). V was pared by 8 bases and J by 0 bases, with 11 bases of the junction left unmatched. This CDR3 reads CASAPGLAGAASTDTQYF. The CDR3 DNA is TGTGCCAGCGCGCCCGGACTAGCGGGAGCTGCTAGCACAGATACGCAGTATTTT.

The J gene is TRBJ2-2, the V gene TRBV9; D is possibly TRBD1 (6 bases). Germline lookup yields CDR1 SGDLS and CDR2 YYNGEE. This CDR3 comprises 14 residues. V lost 3 bases to trimming and J lost 4 bases, with 10 bases between them. This CDR3 reads CASSALQGTGELFF. The DNA for the CDR3 is TGTGCCAGCAGCGCCTTACAGGGCACCGGGGAGCTGTTTTTT.

The CDR3 DNA follows: TGTGCCAGCAGTAACGTCCAGCGGGAGGACAATGAGCAGTTCTTC. This encodes CASSNVQREDNEQFF. The rearrangement uses TRBV6-1 and TRBJ2-1; 9 bases line up with TRBD2. The CDR3 totals 15 residues. J was trimmed by 5 bases and V by 5 bases; bases with no gene match: 7. Germline V gives CDR1 MNHNS, CDR2 SASEGT.

V is TRBV27 and J is TRBJ1-2; D perhaps matches TRBD1 (5 bases). The CDR3 extends over 13 amino acids. V lost 0 bases to trimming and J lost 8 bases, with 10 bases between them. Looked up from germline, CDR1 is MNHEY and CDR2 is SMNVEV (reference sequence). CDR3: CASSLSQGRGYTF. In DNA form, the CDR3 reads TGTGCCAGCAGTTTATCGCAGGGCCGGGGCTACACCTTC.

This chain links TRBV7-9 with TRBJ2-7; the D gene is possibly TRBD2 (6 bases). From germline, CDR1 is SEHNR and CDR2 FQNEAQ (reference sequence). V gave up 5 bases and J gave up 7 bases, with 15 bases separating them. CDR3 length: 13 residues. The CDR3 nucleotides are TGTGCCAGCAGCGGAGGGCCTACGAAGGAGCAGTACTTC. Its translation: CASSGGPTKEQYF.

As for this clone: Other DNA variants within this sample encode the same CDR3. The chain couples TRBV27 to TRBJ2-7; 10 bases map to TRBD1. The CDR3 sequence is 15 residues long. The germline V gene has CDR1 MNHEY and CDR2 SMNVEV (reference sequence). V lost 3 bases, J lost 2 bases, and 4 bases stayed unmatched. This CDR3 is CASSLGTGVPYEQYF. DNA of the CDR3: TGTGCCAGCAGTTTGGGGACAGGGGTGCCCTACGAGCAGTACTTC.

This sequence joins TRBV9 and TRBJ2-1; D ambiguous. V lost 2 bases and J 5 bases, leaving 14 bases between the germline ends. CDR3 length: 15 amino acids. Per germline, CDR1 SGDLS and CDR2 YYNGEE. As DNA, the CDR3 is TGTGCCAGCAGCGTGGCCCACACGGTGGACAATGAGCAGTTCTTC. Translation: CASSVAHTVDNEQFF.

The gene calls are TRBV30 and TRBJ2-3; 8 nucleotides line up with TRBD2. Germline CDR1 reads GTSNPN; CDR2 reads SVGIG (reference sequence). The CDR3 length is 14 residues. Trimming cost V 4 bases and J 5 bases; bases outside gene matches: 8. This chain's CDR3 is CAWTGGARRDTQYF. CDR3 in DNA: TGTGCCTGGACCGGGGGGGCGCGGAGAGATACGCAGTATTTT.

The J gene is TRBJ1-1, the V gene TRBV5-4; D is possibly TRBD1 (5 bases). Germline V gives CDR1 SGHNT, CDR2 YYREEE (reference sequence). Trimming removed 3 bases from V and 4 bases from J, with 13 bases in between. The CDR3 runs to 14 residues. The CDR3 region is CASSSPGASTEAFF. CDR3 nucleotide sequence: TGTGCCAGCAGCTCACCTGGGGCGAGCACTGAAGCTTTCTTT.